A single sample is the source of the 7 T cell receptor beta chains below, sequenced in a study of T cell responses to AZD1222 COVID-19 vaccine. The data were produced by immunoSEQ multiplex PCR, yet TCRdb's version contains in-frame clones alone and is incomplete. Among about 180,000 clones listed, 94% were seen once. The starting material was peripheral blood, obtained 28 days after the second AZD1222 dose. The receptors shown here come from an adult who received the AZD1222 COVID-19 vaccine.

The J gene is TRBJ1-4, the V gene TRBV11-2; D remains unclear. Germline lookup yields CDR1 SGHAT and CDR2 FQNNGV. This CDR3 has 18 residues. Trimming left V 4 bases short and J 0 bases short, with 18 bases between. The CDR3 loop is CASSSHQLPSSTNEKLFF. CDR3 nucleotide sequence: TGTGCCAGCAGCTCCCACCAACTGCCTTCCTCAACTAATGAAAAACTGTTTTTT. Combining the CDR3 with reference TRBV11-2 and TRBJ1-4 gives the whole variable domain EAGVAQSPRYKIIEKRQSVAFWCNPISGHATLYWYQQILGQGPKLLIQFQNNGVVDDSQLPKDRFSAERLKGVDSTLKIQPAKLEDSAVYLCASSSHQLPSSTNEKLFFGSGTQLSVL.

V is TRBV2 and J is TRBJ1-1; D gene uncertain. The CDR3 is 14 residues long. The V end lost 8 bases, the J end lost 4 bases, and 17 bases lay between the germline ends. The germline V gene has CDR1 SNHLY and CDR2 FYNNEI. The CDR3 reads CASRPGPHGTEAFF. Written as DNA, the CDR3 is TGTGCCAGCCGCCCAGGCCCTCATGGCACTGAAGCTTTCTTT.

For the CDR3, the DNA is TGTGCCAGCAGCCCTTCCACGGGGGGCGCGATGGGACAGACCCAGTACTTC. This codes for CASSPSTGGAMGQTQYF. The gene calls are TRBV13 and TRBJ2-5, with D perhaps matching TRBD2 (7 bases). Trimming stripped 5 bases from V and 6 bases from J, with 25 bases between. Germline lookup yields CDR1 PRHDT and CDR2 FYEKMQ (reference sequence). This CDR3 comprises 17 residues.

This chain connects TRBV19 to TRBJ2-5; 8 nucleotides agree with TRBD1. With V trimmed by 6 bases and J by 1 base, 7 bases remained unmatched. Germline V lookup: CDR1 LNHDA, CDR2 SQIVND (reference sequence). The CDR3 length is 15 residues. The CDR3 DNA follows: TGTGCCAGTAGCCGGGACAGGATTATCCAAGAGACCCAGTACTTC. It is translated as CASSRDRIIQETQYF.

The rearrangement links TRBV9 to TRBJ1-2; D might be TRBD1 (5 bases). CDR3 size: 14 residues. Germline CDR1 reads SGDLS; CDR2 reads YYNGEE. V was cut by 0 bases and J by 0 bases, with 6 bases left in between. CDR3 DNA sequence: TGTGCCAGCAGCGTAGGGGGGGCTAACTATGGCTACACCTTC. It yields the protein CASSVGGANYGYTF. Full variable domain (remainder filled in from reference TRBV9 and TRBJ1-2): DSGVTQTPKHLITATGQRVTLRCSPRSGDLSVYWYQQSLDQGLQFLIQYYNGEERAKGNILERFSAQQFPDLHSELNLSSLELGDSALYFCASSVGGANYGYTFGSGTRLTVV.

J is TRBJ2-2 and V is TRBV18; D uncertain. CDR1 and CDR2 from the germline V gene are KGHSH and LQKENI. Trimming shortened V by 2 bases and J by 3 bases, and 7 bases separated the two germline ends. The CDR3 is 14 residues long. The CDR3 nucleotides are TGTGCCAGCTCACCAACTATAGACACCGGGGAGCTGTTTTTT. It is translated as CASSPTIDTGELFF.

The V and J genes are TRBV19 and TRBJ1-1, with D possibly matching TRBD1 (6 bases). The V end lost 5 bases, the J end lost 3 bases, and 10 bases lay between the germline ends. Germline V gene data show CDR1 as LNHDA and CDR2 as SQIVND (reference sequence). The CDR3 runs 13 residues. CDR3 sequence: CASSGGADTEAFF. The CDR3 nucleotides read TGTGCCAGTAGTGGGGGGGCCGACACTGAAGCTTTCTTT.